These T cell receptor beta chains were read from a single sample in a study of early T cells in non-severe SARS-CoV-2 infection. TCRdb reanalysed the 5' RACE reads using MiXCR and keeps one entry per CDR3 protein. This sample has about 26,000 distinct CDR3 sequences; approximately 4.1% occur once, and the top ten carry around 6.2%. Specimen: whole blood. The receptor set was obtained from an adult who was a healthcare worker with PCR-confirmed SARS-CoV-2 infection or an uninfected control (not recorded which). Both conserved end residues are part of each CDR3.

J gene	V gene	CDR3 protein
TRBJ2-7	TRBV12-3/TRBV12-4	CASSPRLGSHEQYF
TRBJ1-2	TRBV11-2	CASSMTRDRSHGYTF
TRBJ2-1	TRBV2	CASSTTGGVRYNEQFF
TRBJ2-7	TRBV7-2	CASSLVRDHYEQYF
TRBJ2-1	TRBV11-2	CASSSLAGVYEQFF
TRBJ2-7	TRBV20-1	CSASKGPDYEQYF
TRBJ2-5	TRBV20-1	CSATLSGRETQYF
TRBJ2-6	TRBV5-1	CASSLDGLPSGANVLTF
TRBJ2-7	TRBV5-1	CASSRDLPYEQYF
TRBJ1-3	TRBV6-5	CASSSRERNTIYF
TRBJ2-7	TRBV29-1	CSVGDRATYEQYF
TRBJ2-3	TRBV21-1	CASSKVEADTQYF
TRBJ1-4	TRBV3-1	CASSQDGRTTTNEKLFF
TRBJ1-6	TRBV5-1	CASSLEGFNNSPLHF
TRBJ1-6	TRBV30	CAWGAGTGGFSYNSPLHF
TRBJ2-7	TRBV16	CASSRDRGHEQYF
TRBJ1-2	TRBV5-1	CASSFPLSGGYTF
TRBJ2-2	TRBV4-1	CASSQEGGSAAGELFF
TRBJ2-3	TRBV7-3	CASSPGTSKNTQYF
TRBJ2-3	TRBV12-3/TRBV12-4	CASRLVSTNTQYF
TRBJ1-2	TRBV6-1	CASVRDREYGGYTF
TRBJ2-1	TRBV7-6	CASSLEGGGYNEQFF